The next 17 T cell receptor beta chains were all read from a single sample in a study of T cells after yellow fever vaccination. TCRdb passed the 5' RACE reads through MiXCR, listing each CDR3 protein once. Here the sample spans 120,000 or so distinct CDR3 sequences, roughly 8.2% being singletons. The sample was CD8+ T cells sorted from PBMCs, taken on the day of the yellow fever booster vaccination. The receptors were sampled from a man between 18 and 35 years old who received the YFV17D yellow fever vaccine.

This clonotype was counted between two and nine times. The genes are TRBV7-9 and TRBJ2-7; weak D call: TRBD1 (5 bases). Germline CDR1 is SEHNR and CDR2 is FQNEAQ (reference sequence). The CDR3 spans 14 residues. The V and J ends lost 0 bases and 2 bases respectively, with 8 bases between them. The CDR3 sequence is CASSLALGPYEQYV. CDR3 DNA sequence: TGTGCCAGCAGCTTAGCACTGGGGCCCTACGAGCAGTACGTC.

This clonotype was recorded a few times. The V and J genes are TRBV4-1 and TRBJ1-5; D ambiguous. Trimming left V 1 base short and J 0 bases short, with 7 bases between. Germline CDR1 and CDR2: MGHRA and YSYEKL. This CDR3 is 15 amino acids long. CDR3 nucleotide sequence: TGCGCCAGCAGCCAAGCAGTTAGTAGCAATCAGCCCCAGCATTTT. It yields the protein CASSQAVSSNQPQHF.

J is TRBJ1-1 and V is TRBV29-1, with 11 bases aligning to TRBD1. J gave up 5 bases and V 6 bases, and 5 bases lay outside the gene matches. This CDR3 spans 13 amino acids. In germline, CDR1 is SQVTM, CDR2 ANQGSEA. The CDR3 DNA sequence: TGCAGCGTACGGACAGGGGGCTGGACTGAAGCTTTCTTT. It encodes CSVRTGGWTEAFF.

V and J are TRBV6-6 and TRBJ2-1; TRBD1 might be the D (6 bases). V lost 6 bases, J lost 10 bases, and 16 bases lay in between. The CDR3 sequence is 13 residues long. Germline V gives CDR1 MNHNY, CDR2 SVGAGI (reference sequence). The CDR3 protein is CASSQLQGEEQFF. The CDR3 nucleotides read TGTGCCAGCAGCCAATTACAGGGAGAGGAGCAGTTCTTC.

The J gene is TRBJ2-5, the V gene TRBV7-8; 9 positions agree with TRBD2. Germline loops: CDR1 SGHVS, CDR2 FQNEAQ. V dropped 1 base and J dropped 4; count of bases not matched to a gene: 4. The CDR3 covers 15 residues. CDR3 sequence reads: CASSLGARGGETQYF. The CDR3 DNA sequence: TGTGCCAGCAGCTTAGGAGCGCGGGGGGGAGAGACCCAGTACTTC. Variable domain in full (rest from reference TRBV7-8 and TRBJ2-5): GAGVSQSPRYKVAKRGQDVALRCDPISGHVSLFWYQQALGQGPEFLTYFQNEAQLDKSGLPSDRFFAERPEGSVSTLKIQRTQQEDSAVYLCASSLGARGGETQYFGPGTRLLVL.

CDR3 nucleotides: TGTGCCACCAGCAGAGCTGGACCTCGGGGCAAAGAGACCCAGTACTTC. Its protein is CATSRAGPRGKETQYF. The chain joins TRBV15 to TRBJ2-5; D tentatively fits TRBD1 or TRBD2 (5 bases each). The germline V and J ends were trimmed by 1 base and 3 bases, with 15 bases remaining between them. Germline assignment: CDR1 LNHNV and CDR2 YYDKDF (reference sequence). CDR3 size: 16 residues.

V usage is TRBV7-9 and J usage is TRBJ2-3; D unclear. CDR3 length equals 14 residues. V was pared by 2 bases and J by 0 bases, with 6 bases between. CDR1 SEHNR and CDR2 FQNEAQ come from the germline V gene (reference sequence). The DNA for the CDR3 is TGTGCCAGCAGCTTAATTGGTAGCACAGATACGCAGTATTTT. This translates into CASSLIGSTDTQYF.

This clonotype has a handful of counts. The chain recombines TRBV7-3 with TRBJ1-1; D gene unclear. Trimming stripped 2 bases from V and 1 base from J, with 5 bases between. Germline lookup yields CDR1 SGHTA and CDR2 FQGTGA. CDR3 length: 13 amino acids. Written as DNA, the CDR3 is TGTGCCAGCAGCTTAGCGACGAACACTGAAGCTTTCTTT. This codes for CASSLATNTEAFF.

This clonotype was observed many times. This rearrangement joins TRBV11-2 to TRBJ2-5; 7 positions agree with TRBD2. Germline CDR1 and CDR2: SGHAT and FQNNGV. The V segment lost 7 bases and the J segment 4 bases; nucleotides outside the gene matches: 9. The length of the CDR3 is 14 residues. The CDR3 spells CASKPHGEGETQYF. The CDR3 coding sequence is TGTGCCAGCAAACCGCACGGGGAGGGAGAGACCCAGTACTTC.

In its sample, this clonotype was seen a few times. V is TRBV7-2 and J is TRBJ2-5; tentative D call: TRBD2 (7 bases). Looked up from germline, CDR1 is SGHTA and CDR2 is FQGNSA. V shed 5 bases and J shed 4 bases, with 20 bases lying between them. The CDR3 loop spans 16 amino acids. The CDR3 DNA sequence: TGTGCCAGCAGCCGTTTGGGGGGGGGCCGTCTAGAGACCCAGTACTTC. It specifies CASSRLGGGRLETQYF. Drawing the rest from reference TRBV7-2 and TRBJ2-5, the complete variable domain is GAGVSQSPSNKVTEKGKDVELRCDPISGHTALYWYRQSLGQGLEFLIYFQGNSAPDKSGLPSDRFSAERTGGSVSTLTIQRTQQEDSAVYLCASSRLGGGRLETQYFGPGTRLLVL.

This clonotype was found a few times. The chain links TRBV11-3 to TRBJ2-1, with 9 bases identical to TRBD1. The CDR3 sequence is 17 residues long. The junction had 8 bases not matched to a gene; V was cut back by 5 bases and J by 0 bases. Germline CDR1 SGHNT, CDR2 YENEEA. The DNA for the CDR3 is TGTGCCAGCAGCCAAGGACAGGGGCCGAGCTCCTACAATGAGCAGTTCTTC. Protein sequence: CASSQGQGPSSYNEQFF.

The J gene is TRBJ1-1, the V gene TRBV9, with TRBD1 as a possible D gene (6 bases). Germline V gene lookup returns CDR1 SGDLS and CDR2 YYNGEE. This CDR3 is 15 amino acids long. Deletions cut 0 bases from V and 2 bases from J, with 11 bases between. The CDR3 reads CASSVEDSANTEAFF. CDR3 nucleotide sequence: TGTGCCAGCAGCGTAGAGGACAGCGCAAACACTGAAGCTTTCTTT.

V usage is TRBV20-1 and J usage is TRBJ1-2; possible D gene TRBD1, 6 bases. The germline V gene encodes CDR1 DFQATT and CDR2 SNEGSKA (reference sequence). This CDR3 spans 11 amino acids. V lost 2 bases to trimming and J lost 11 bases, with 12 bases between them. The CDR3 coding sequence is TGCAGTGCTAGACGGGACAATTTGTACACCTTC. Translation: CSARRDNLYTF.

This sequence joins TRBV12-3 or TRBV12-4 and TRBJ2-4; D might be TRBD1 (5 bases). The length of the CDR3 is 14 residues. Trimming pared 6 bases from V and 2 bases from J, leaving 11 bases between. CDR3 loop: CASSPSGTKNIQYF. The CDR3 DNA follows: TGTGCCAGCAGCCCGTCAGGGACCAAAAACATTCAGTACTTC.

This clonotype has just a few counts. The CDR3 reads CASSVLDSQETQYF. CDR3 sequence (DNA): TGTGCCAGCAGCGTCTTGGACAGTCAAGAGACCCAGTACTTC. The chain recombines TRBV2 with TRBJ2-5, with D tentatively TRBD1 (6 bases). The germline V gene encodes CDR1 SNHLY and CDR2 FYNNEI. Trimming took 6 bases from V and 2 from J, leaving 13 bases between them. This CDR3 contains 14 residues. The full variable domain, with the rest looked up from reference TRBV2 and TRBJ2-5, is EPEVTQTPSHQVTQMGQEVILRCVPISNHLYFYWYRQILGQKVEFLVSFYNNEISEKSEIFDDQFSVERPDGSNFTLKIRSTKLEDSAMYFCASSVLDSQETQYFGPGTRLLVL.

This chain links TRBV7-6 with TRBJ2-5; 7 nucleotides align to TRBD2. The trim removed 4 bases at V and 0 bases at J, leaving 8 bases unmatched. The CDR3 consists of 16 residues. Germline V lookup: CDR1 SGHVS, CDR2 FNYEAQ. CDR3 sequence (DNA): TGTGCCAGCAGCTCCCACGCCCGGGGGGACCAAGAGACCCAGTACTTC. It is translated as CASSSHARGDQETQYF.

V gene TRBV4-1 combines with J gene TRBJ2-7; 9 bases agree with TRBD1. J was trimmed by 2 bases and V by 4 bases; bases with no gene match: 3. This CDR3 contains 14 residues. CDR1 is MGHRA and CDR2 is YSYEKL in the germline V gene. The CDR3 nucleotides are TGCGCCAGCAGCCTCAGGACAGGGGCCTACGAGCAGTACTTC. This gives the protein CASSLRTGAYEQYF.